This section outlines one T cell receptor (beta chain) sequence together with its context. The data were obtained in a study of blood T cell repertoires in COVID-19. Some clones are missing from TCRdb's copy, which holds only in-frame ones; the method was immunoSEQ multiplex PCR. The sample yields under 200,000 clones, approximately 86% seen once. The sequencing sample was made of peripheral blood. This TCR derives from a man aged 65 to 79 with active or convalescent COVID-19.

The DNA for the CDR3 is TGTGCCAGTAGGGACTATGGGACAGACAATGAAAAACTGTTTTTT. This gives the protein CASRDYGTDNEKLFF. The V and J genes are TRBV19 and TRBJ1-4; 7 nucleotides agree with TRBD1. The germline CDR1 and CDR2 sequences are LNHDA and SQIVND (reference sequence). Trimming at V came to 6 bases and at J to 5 bases, leaving 9 bases not matched to a gene. CDR3 length equals 15 residues.